This T cell receptor (beta chain) appears in the sequencing data of a study of T cells in women clearing cervical HPV infection. Notes on the study in general: Each sample's T-cell count was unknown, possibly confounding richness.

The V gene end was trimmed by 6 bases and the J gene end by 2 bases; junction bases not matched to a gene: 3. This CDR3 contains 13 residues. The V gene's germline CDR1 is SQVTM and CDR2 ANQGSEA. TCRdb keeps only in-frame clones here, not all; method: immunoSEQ multiplex PCR. The sample holds 30,000 or so clones. In the case of this clone: No antigen is known for it. The read ends 3 residues early relative to the CDR3; the germline J gene fills the gap.

This chain links TRBV29-1 with TRBJ2-3, with 9 nucleotides matching TRBD1. Sequenced input: blood buffy coat. This clonotype originated in a woman aged 18-69 years with a cervical HPV16 infection that either progressed to CIN3+ or cleared (not recorded which). The CDR3 bases that were read are TGCAGCGTCGGACAGGGGATCACAGATACG. This translates into CSVGQGITDT. The whole CDR3 region reads CSVGQGITDTQYF.